This is a list of T cell receptor beta chains from one sample in a study of blood T cell repertoires in COVID-19. Repertoires were generated with immunoSEQ multiplex PCR, while TCRdb's copy carries only in-frame clones and drops some. The table lists 300,000 to 450,000 clones, more than 70% of them singletons. The sequencing input was peripheral blood. These receptors all stem from a woman aged 55-70 years with COVID-19, enrolled during active disease. The CDR3 runs from the conserved cysteine through the conserved F or W. Each record gives: clone size, J gene, CDR3 length, V gene, D gene, CDR3 protein, CDR3 DNA. The D gene is left open where the match is weak. The size entry is marked missing in some rows and otherwise reads once, few, many or a size class.

>.|TRBJ2-6|19|TRBV9|TRBD1
CASSAFPGQGVGGANVLTF
TGTGCCAGCAGCGCCTTTCCGGGACAGGGCGTAGGTGGGGCCAACGTCCTGACTTTC
>.|TRBJ1-1|15|TRBV6-1|TRBD1
CASSDLGMDRPEAFF
TGTGCCAGCAGTGACCTTGGGATGGACAGGCCTGAAGCTTTCTTT
>.|TRBJ1-4|16|TRBV5-1|.
CASSLGYSSTNEKLFF
TGCGCCAGCAGCTTGGGTTACAGCTCAACTAATGAAAAACTGTTTTTT
>few|TRBJ1-2|15|TRBV5-1|.
CASSDNPVPTYGYTF
TGCGCCAGCAGCGATAATCCTGTACCTACCTATGGCTACACCTTC
>.|TRBJ2-2|16|TRBV4-2|TRBD1
CASSQGDRGNRGELFF
TGTGCCAGCAGCCAAGGGGACAGGGGCAATCGCGGGGAGCTGTTTTTT
>.|TRBJ2-6|15|TRBV6-5|.
CASTLGVSGANVLTF
TGTGCCAGCACTCTCGGGGTTTCTGGGGCCAACGTCCTGACTTTC
>.|TRBJ1-3|16|TRBV4-2|.
CASSQQRPEGGNTIYF
TGTGCCAGCAGTCAGCAGCGGCCGGAGGGAGGAAACACCATATATTTT
>.|TRBJ1-3|14|TRBV9|.
CASRQGITGNTIYF
TGTGCCAGCCGGCAGGGGATTACTGGAAACACCATATATTTT
>.|TRBJ1-5|17|TRBV2|.
CASSEGPRRVSNQPQHF
TGTGCCAGCAGTGAAGGTCCCCGTCGGGTGAGCAATCAGCCCCAGCATTTT
>once|TRBJ2-7|16|TRBV12-5|.
CASGLVQGTLSYEQYF
TGTGCTAGTGGTTTGGTACAAGGGACTCTCTCCTACGAGCAGTACTTC
>.|TRBJ1-3|19|TRBV6-6|TRBD1
CASSPSPGDRGISGNTIYF
TGTGCCAGCAGTCCATCCCCCGGGGACAGGGGAATCTCTGGAAACACCATATATTTT
>.|TRBJ1-5|15|TRBV6-6|TRBD1
CASSSGQGDSKPQHF
TGTGCCAGCAGTTCGGGACAGGGGGATTCGAAGCCCCAGCATTTT
>.|TRBJ1-4|13|TRBV3-1/TRBV3-2|.
CASRRLNGEKLFF
TGTGCCAGCCGGCGGCTAAATGGTGAAAAACTGTTTTTT
>once|TRBJ2-3|15|TRBV7-9|TRBD2
CASSLQGTSGDTQYF
TGTGCCAGCAGCTTACAGGGGACTAGCGGAGATACGCAGTATTTT
>few|TRBJ1-4|14|TRBV28|.
CASSREDLNEKLFF
TGTGCCAGCAGTCGAGAGGACTTAAATGAAAAACTGTTTTTT
>.|TRBJ1-2|18|TRBV4-1|.
CASSLAGTSGAQGYGYTF
TGCGCCAGCAGCCTGGCCGGTACCTCAGGGGCGCAAGGCTATGGCTACACCTTC
>.|TRBJ2-7|12|TRBV2|.
CASSGRLYEQYF
TGTGCCAGCAGTGGGCGGCTTTACGAGCAGTACTTC
>few|TRBJ1-2|12|TRBV6-1|.
CASSEGGYGYTF
TGTGCCAGCAGTGAGGGGGGCTATGGCTACACCTTC
>.|TRBJ1-5|19|TRBV12-1|.
CASSFAGTGGGSSNQPQHF
TGTGCCAGCAGCTTTGCTGGGACAGGGGGCGGGTCAAGCAATCAGCCCCAGCATTTT
>.|TRBJ2-1|15|TRBV2|TRBD2
CASSGLAGAYNEQFF
TGTGCCAGCAGTGGACTAGCGGGGGCCTACAATGAGCAGTTCTTC
>once|TRBJ1-3|14|TRBV6-5|.
CASSSGYSGNTIYF
TGTGCCAGCAGTTCAGGCTACTCTGGAAACACCATATATTTT
>.|TRBJ2-1|16|TRBV24-1|TRBD1
CATSDTRQGGNNEQFF
TGTGCCACCAGTGATACTAGACAGGGGGGAAACAATGAGCAGTTCTTC
>.|TRBJ1-1|16|TRBV2|TRBD1
CASSEGRQGRNTEAFF
TGTGCCAGCAGTGAAGGTCGACAGGGGAGGAACACTGAAGCTTTCTTT
>once|TRBJ1-6|15|TRBV18|.
CASSQESSYNSPLHF
TGTGCCAGCTCACAAGAGAGCTCCTATAATTCACCCCTCCACTTT
>.|TRBJ2-7|13|TRBV2|.
CASSLTGVGEQYF
TGTGCCAGCAGTTTGACAGGAGTTGGCGAGCAGTACTTC
>.|TRBJ2-3|15|TRBV7-8|TRBD2
CASSFLLAGHGTQYF
TGTGCCAGCAGCTTCTTACTAGCGGGTCATGGTACGCAGTATTTT
>.|TRBJ1-6|15|TRBV4-2|.
CASSRRTFANSPLHF
TGTGCCAGCAGCCGACGGACATTCGCCAATTCACCCCTCCACTTT
>once|TRBJ1-1|15|TRBV18|.
CASQGSPGAATEAFF
TGTGCCAGCCAGGGTTCCCCAGGGGCGGCCACTGAAGCTTTCTTT
>once|TRBJ2-3|16|TRBV6-5|TRBD1
CASSSTGGASTDTQYF
TGTGCCAGCAGTTCGACAGGGGGCGCAAGCACAGATACGCAGTATTTT
>.|TRBJ2-1|16|TRBV2|.
CASDLWGGQVFNEQFF
TGTGCCAGCGACCTCTGGGGGGGGCAGGTATTCAATGAGCAGTTCTTC
>.|TRBJ1-3|15|TRBV5-1|.
CASTLGHRDGNTIYF
TGCGCCAGCACCCTGGGCCACAGGGATGGAAACACCATATATTTT
>.|TRBJ1-3|14|TRBV10-1|.
CASSPTGSGNTIYF
TGCGCCAGCAGTCCGACAGGCTCTGGAAACACCATATATTTT
>.|TRBJ2-4|16|TRBV6-1|TRBD2
CASSDPSGGAKNIQYF
TGTGCCAGCAGTGATCCTAGCGGGGGGGCCAAAAACATTCAGTACTTC
>.|TRBJ1-1|11|TRBV6-4|TRBD1
CASRGKGAAFF
TGTGCCAGCAGGGGAAAGGGGGCTGCTTTCTTT
>once|TRBJ2-2|16|TRBV7-2|TRBD2
CASSQGLAGGRGELFF
TGTGCCAGCAGCCAGGGACTAGCGGGGGGGCGCGGGGAGCTGTTTTTT
>.|TRBJ2-1|14|TRBV27|TRBD1
CASSSGQGYNEQFF
TGTGCCAGCAGTTCGGGACAGGGGTACAATGAGCAGTTCTTC
>.|TRBJ1-6|15|TRBV4-1|TRBD1
CASSLRDRDNSPLHF
TGCGCCAGCAGCCTCCGGGACAGAGATAATTCACCCCTCCACTTT
>.|TRBJ2-2|16|TRBV19|TRBD1
CASKLAGQGFTGELFF
TGTGCCAGTAAATTGGCGGGACAGGGGTTCACCGGGGAGCTGTTTTTT
>.|TRBJ2-7|14|TRBV7-9|.
CASSLGGISYEQYF
TGTGCCAGCAGCTTAGGAGGGATTTCCTACGAGCAGTACTTC
>.|TRBJ1-2|12|TRBV12-3/TRBV12-4|.
CASSTGIIGYTF
TGTGCCAGCAGTACAGGGATAATCGGCTACACCTTC
>few|TRBJ1-2|17|TRBV2|.
CASSEQQAAAQGYGYTF
TGTGCCAGCAGTGAACAACAGGCGGCGGCTCAGGGCTATGGCTACACCTTC
>.|TRBJ1-4|13|TRBV2|.
CASGGQMYEKLFF
TGTGCCAGCGGCGGACAAATGTATGAAAAACTGTTTTTT
>.|TRBJ2-5|13|TRBV18|TRBD1
CASSRDRVETQYF
TGTGCCAGCTCACGGGACAGGGTAGAGACCCAGTACTTC
>.|TRBJ1-2|15|TRBV9|.
CASSGPTGSLNGYTF
TGTGCCAGCAGCGGCCCTACAGGATCATTAAATGGCTACACCTTC
>.|TRBJ1-2|16|TRBV4-2|.
CASSQAQGTTNYGYTF
TGTGCCAGCAGCCAGGCACAGGGCACAACTAACTATGGCTACACCTTC
>.|TRBJ2-1|15|TRBV9|TRBD1
CASSRQGAAYNEQFF
TGTGCCAGCAGTCGACAGGGGGCGGCCTACAATGAGCAGTTCTTC
>once|TRBJ1-1|13|TRBV29-1|.
CSVASGHSTEAFF
TGCAGCGTTGCTTCAGGGCATTCGACTGAAGCTTTCTTT
>.|TRBJ1-5|17|TRBV5-6|.
CASSLLQGVGIGQPQHF
TGTGCCAGCAGCTTACTCCAGGGCGTAGGAATTGGTCAGCCCCAGCATTTT
>.|TRBJ1-1|14|TRBV25-1|.
CASIGRVIGAEAFF
TGTGCCAGCATAGGGAGGGTTATAGGAGCTGAAGCTTTCTTT
>.|TRBJ2-3|16|TRBV12-5|.
CASGLVLGFVTDTQYF
TGTGCTAGTGGTTTGGTACTAGGATTTGTAACAGATACGCAGTATTTT
>once|TRBJ2-2|15|TRBV7-2|.
CASSLGASLLRELFF
TGTGCCAGCAGCTTAGGGGCTAGCCTTTTGCGGGAGCTGTTTTTT
>.|TRBJ2-3|15|TRBV6-5|TRBD1
CASSRLGQGTDTQYF
TGTGCCAGCAGCCGACTGGGACAGGGCACAGATACGCAGTATTTT
>.|TRBJ1-6|17|TRBV27|.
CASSLGTPGSYNSPLHF
TGTGCCAGCAGTTTAGGGACTCCCGGCTCCTATAATTCACCCCTCCACTTT
>few|TRBJ2-7|15|TRBV3-1/TRBV3-2|TRBD1
CASSRTGVVIYEQYF
TGTGCCAGCAGCCGAACAGGGGTTGTTATCTACGAGCAGTACTTC
>.|TRBJ1-5|14|TRBV5-1|TRBD1
CASKPGQDYQPQHF
TGCGCCAGCAAACCGGGACAGGATTATCAGCCCCAGCATTTT
>.|TRBJ1-1|13|TRBV10-3|.
CAVRGQSNTEAFF
TGTGCCGTACGAGGACAGTCTAACACTGAAGCTTTCTTT
>.|TRBJ2-1|15|TRBV5-1|.
CASSEQGQVYNEQFF
TGCGCCAGCAGCGAACAGGGACAAGTCTACAATGAGCAGTTCTTC
>.|TRBJ1-6|14|TRBV6-5|.
CASSLLAGDSPLHF
TGTGCCAGCAGTTTATTGGCAGGGGACTCACCCCTCCACTTT